A single T cell receptor (beta chain) is shown here with its context. The antigen remains undetermined. The CDR3 extends over 15 amino acids. Germline V gene lookup returns CDR1 LGHNA and CDR2 YSLEER. The data derive from a study of CXCR3-negative and CXCR3-positive naive CD8 T cells. Study results and caveats: The naive subsets expressed comparable surface CD5, and the authors inferred TCR strength from TRB CDR3 properties. CXCR3-positive naive cells had TRB CDR3s that were more hydrophobic than CXCR3-negative naive cells had.

The TRB cDNA libraries were prepared by 5' RACE with UMI labels. TCRdb reprocessed the 5' RACE reads and stores each CDR3 protein as one record, lacking DNA. The specimen's table records roughly 86,000 distinct CDR3 sequences. The sample was naive CXCR3- CD8+ T cells from blood. The subset was: CD45RO-CCR7+CD27+CD95- naive CD8+ T cells lacking CXCR3 (TNR3-). This receptor was identified in a human donor in good health. Some clones in this sample may be carry-over from other donors' samples. V is TRBV4-3 and J is TRBJ2-1; TCRdb lists TRBD2, though no DNA is available to test this call. CDR3 region: CASSYGTSTYNEQFF.